These T cell receptor beta chains were read from a single sample in a study of radiation and T cells in renal cell carcinoma. Clones were sequenced by immunoSEQ multiplex PCR, and TCRdb holds only the in-frame ones, with some missing. This table holds about 130,000 clones, 88% found once. Sequenced material: blood, taken from a patient whose treatment included radiotherapy and nephrectomy. Receptors were obtained from a woman between 45 and 65 years old with renal cell carcinoma. CDR3s include the opening cysteine and the closing phenylalanine or tryptophan. The D gene is left open where the match is weak. A row's size may be missing; if present it is once, few, many or a size class.

TRBV6-5,NA,TRBJ1-6,NA,CASSYKGYSPLHF,TGTGCCAGCAGTTACAAGGGTTATTCACCCCTCCACTTT
TRBV5-1,NA,TRBJ2-1,NA,CASSSLVRNEQFF,TGCGCCAGCAGCTCCCTGGTTCGCAATGAGCAGTTCTTC
TRBV5-1,TRBD1,TRBJ2-2,NA,CASSRDRGHTGELFF,TGCGCCAGCAGCCGCGACAGGGGGCATACCGGGGAGCTGTTTTTT
TRBV30,NA,TRBJ1-1,few,CAWGLTVGDTEAFF,TGTGCCTGGGGGCTTACAGTTGGGGACACTGAAGCTTTCTTT
TRBV7-9,NA,TRBJ2-7,NA,CASSLGGRDEQYF,TGTGCCAGCAGCTTAGGGGGGCGGGACGAGCAGTACTTC
TRBV6-1,TRBD2,TRBJ2-1,NA,CASSAPSGVGNEQFF,TGTGCCAGCAGTGCCCCTAGCGGGGTAGGGAATGAGCAGTTCTTC
TRBV19,TRBD1,TRBJ1-1,NA,CASSSDRGTEAFF,TGTGCCAGTAGTTCCGACAGGGGGACTGAAGCTTTCTTT
TRBV4-3,TRBD2,TRBJ2-3,NA,CASSQEASGGSDTQYF,TGCGCCAGCAGCCAAGAGGCTAGCGGGGGATCAGATACGCAGTATTTT
TRBV5-4,TRBD2,TRBJ2-7,NA,CASSNPGLAGESYEQYF,TGTGCCAGCAGCAATCCGGGACTAGCGGGGGAATCCTACGAGCAGTACTTC
TRBV19,TRBD2,TRBJ2-1,NA,CASSIPGGVPDNEQFF,TGTGCCAGTAGTATCCCGGGGGGGGTCCCCGACAATGAGCAGTTCTTC
TRBV7-7,NA,TRBJ2-3,NA,CASSYTGRDTQYF,TGTGCTAGCAGCTACACCGGCAGGGATACGCAGTATTTT
TRBV19,NA,TRBJ2-3,NA,CASSNRGGGTDTQYF,TGTGCCAGTAGCAACAGGGGGGGAGGCACAGATACGCAGTATTTT
TRBV5-6,NA,TRBJ2-5,NA,CASSLQAVQETQYF,TGTGCCAGCAGCTTGCAGGCAGTTCAAGAGACCCAGTACTTC
TRBV10-1,TRBD2,TRBJ2-3,NA,CASSDGNSGANTDTQYF,TGCGCCAGCAGCGATGGGAATAGCGGGGCTAATACAGATACGCAGTATTTT